The TCR beta chain under discussion was sequenced for a study of CD8 T cells in ankylosing spondylitis. TCRdb analysed the 5' RACE reads with MiXCR anew, one entry per CDR3 protein. The top ten clones hold about 6.3% of a sample with 150,000 to 200,000 distinct CDR3 sequences, under 35% of them seen once. Sequencing input: synovial fluid, either unsorted or a sorted T cell fraction (not recorded which). This TCR was recovered from a male donor with ankylosing spondylitis.

The CDR3 reads CASSPNGGPYNEQFF. CDR3 sequence (DNA): TGTGCCAGCAGCCCCAATGGGGGGCCCTACAATGAGCAGTTCTTC. The gene calls are TRBV11-3 and TRBJ2-1, with D tentatively TRBD1 or TRBD2 (6 bases each). CDR3 length equals 15 residues. Germline V gene data show CDR1 as SGHNT and CDR2 as YENEEA. Trimming cost V 5 bases and J 2 bases, with 13 bases left between them.